This entry concerns a single TCR beta chain. This sample was taken from a study of blood T cell repertoires in COVID-19. Looking at the study overall: Both acute and convalescent COVID-19 samples were obtained from the United States, Italy and Spain. From T cells, B-cell-depleted T cells, or PBMCs came the material, which was cDNA or gDNA.

Original methodology: Amplification from reference gene primers served as the basis for estimated nucleated cell counts. The protocol was immunoSEQ multiplex PCR, while the TCRdb copy is restricted to in-frame clones and leaves out a portion. D and trimming were read from the DNA, whereas the V and J calls and clone size are those reported in that table. Of about 37,000 clones listed, about 89% are singletons. Trimming removed 4 bases from V and 4 bases from J, with 13 bases in between. Germline V gene lookup returns CDR1 MNHEY and CDR2 SVGEGT. The CDR3 runs to 14 residues. The source of this sequence is a human donor in a cohort sampled during active COVID-19. The rearrangement joins TRBV6-2 or TRBV6-3 to TRBJ1-2, with a tentative D call TRBD1 (5 bases). Sequencing was performed on peripheral blood. CDR3 amino acids: CASSFPGVGYGYTF. The CDR3 DNA reads as TGTGCCAGCAGTTTCCCGGGGGTCGGCTATGGCTACACCTTC.